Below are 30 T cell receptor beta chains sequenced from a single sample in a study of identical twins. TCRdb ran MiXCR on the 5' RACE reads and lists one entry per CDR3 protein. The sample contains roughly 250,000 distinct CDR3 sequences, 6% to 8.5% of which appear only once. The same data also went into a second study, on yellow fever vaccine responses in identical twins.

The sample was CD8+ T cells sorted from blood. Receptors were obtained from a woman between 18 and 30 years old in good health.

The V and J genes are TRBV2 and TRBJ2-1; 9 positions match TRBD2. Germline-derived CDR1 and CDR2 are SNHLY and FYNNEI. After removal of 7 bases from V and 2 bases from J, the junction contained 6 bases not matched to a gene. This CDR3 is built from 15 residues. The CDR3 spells CASNDPSGTYNEQFF. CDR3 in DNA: TGTGCCAGCAATGACCCTAGCGGGACCTACAATGAGCAGTTCTTC.

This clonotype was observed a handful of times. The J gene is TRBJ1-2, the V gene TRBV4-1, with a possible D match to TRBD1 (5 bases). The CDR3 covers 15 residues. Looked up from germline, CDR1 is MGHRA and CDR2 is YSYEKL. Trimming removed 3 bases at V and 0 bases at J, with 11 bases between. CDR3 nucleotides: TGCGCCAGCAGCCAGGAGGACACCACTAACTATGGCTACACCTTC. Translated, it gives CASSQEDTTNYGYTF.

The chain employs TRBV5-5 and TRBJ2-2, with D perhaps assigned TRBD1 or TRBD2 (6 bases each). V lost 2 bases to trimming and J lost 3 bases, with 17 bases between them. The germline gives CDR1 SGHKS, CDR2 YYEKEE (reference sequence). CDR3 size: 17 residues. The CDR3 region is CASSLRFRGLDTGELFF. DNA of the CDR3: TGTGCCAGCAGCTTACGTTTCCGGGGGCTGGACACCGGGGAGCTGTTTTTT.

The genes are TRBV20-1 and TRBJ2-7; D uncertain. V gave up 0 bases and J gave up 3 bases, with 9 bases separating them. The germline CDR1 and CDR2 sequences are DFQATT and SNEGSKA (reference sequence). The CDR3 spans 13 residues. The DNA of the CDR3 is TGCAGTGCTAGAGATCTGAGAAGCTACGAGCAGTACTTC. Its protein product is CSARDLRSYEQYF.

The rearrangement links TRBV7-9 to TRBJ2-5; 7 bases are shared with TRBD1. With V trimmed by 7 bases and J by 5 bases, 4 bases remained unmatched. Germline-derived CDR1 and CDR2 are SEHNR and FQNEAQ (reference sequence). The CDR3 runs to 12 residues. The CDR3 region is CASTGTAETQYF. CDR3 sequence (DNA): TGTGCCAGCACTGGGACAGCGGAGACCCAGTACTTC.

CDR3 amino acids: CASSQRQDFTDTQYF. The CDR3, as DNA: TGTGCCAGCAGCCAAAGACAGGATTTCACAGATACGCAGTATTTT. V gene TRBV7-8 combines with J gene TRBJ2-3; the D gene is possibly TRBD1 (6 bases). The CDR3 loop spans 15 amino acids. Germline V lookup: CDR1 SGHVS, CDR2 FQNEAQ. V shed 5 bases and J shed 2 bases, with 14 bases lying between them.

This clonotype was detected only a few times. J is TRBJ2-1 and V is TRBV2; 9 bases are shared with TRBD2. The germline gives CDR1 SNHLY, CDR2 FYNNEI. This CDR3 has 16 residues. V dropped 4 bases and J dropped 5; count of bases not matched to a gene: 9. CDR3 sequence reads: CASSAFETSGHNEQFF. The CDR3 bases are TGTGCCAGCAGTGCCTTTGAGACTAGCGGCCACAATGAGCAGTTCTTC. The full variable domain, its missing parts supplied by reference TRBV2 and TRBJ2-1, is EPEVTQTPSHQVTQMGQEVILRCVPISNHLYFYWYRQILGQKVEFLVSFYNNEISEKSEIFDDQFSVERPDGSNFTLKIRSTKLEDSAMYFCASSAFETSGHNEQFFGPGTRLTVL.

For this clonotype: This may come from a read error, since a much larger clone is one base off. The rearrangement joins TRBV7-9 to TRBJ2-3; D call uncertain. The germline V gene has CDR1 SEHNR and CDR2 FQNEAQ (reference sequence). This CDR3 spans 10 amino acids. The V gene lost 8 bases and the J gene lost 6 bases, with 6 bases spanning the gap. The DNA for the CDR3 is TGTGCCAGCTTGGGGGATACGCAGTATTTT. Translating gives CASLGDTQYF.

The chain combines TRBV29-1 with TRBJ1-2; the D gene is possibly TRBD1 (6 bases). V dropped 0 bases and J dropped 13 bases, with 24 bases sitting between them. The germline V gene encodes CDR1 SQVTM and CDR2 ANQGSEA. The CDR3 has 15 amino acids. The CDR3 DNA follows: TGCAGCGTTGAAGATTCCATACAGGGACCTACTTTATTCACCTTC. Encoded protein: CSVEDSIQGPTLFTF.

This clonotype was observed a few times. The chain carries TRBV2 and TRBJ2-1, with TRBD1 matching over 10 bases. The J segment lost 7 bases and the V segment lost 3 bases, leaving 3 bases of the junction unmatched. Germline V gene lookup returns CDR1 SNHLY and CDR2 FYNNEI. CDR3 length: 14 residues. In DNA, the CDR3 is TGTGCCAGCAGTGACGAGGACAGGGGGAATGAGCAGTTCTTC. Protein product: CASSDEDRGNEQFF. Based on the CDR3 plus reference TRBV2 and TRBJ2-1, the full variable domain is EPEVTQTPSHQVTQMGQEVILRCVPISNHLYFYWYRQILGQKVEFLVSFYNNEISEKSEIFDDQFSVERPDGSNFTLKIRSTKLEDSAMYFCASSDEDRGNEQFFGPGTRLTVL.

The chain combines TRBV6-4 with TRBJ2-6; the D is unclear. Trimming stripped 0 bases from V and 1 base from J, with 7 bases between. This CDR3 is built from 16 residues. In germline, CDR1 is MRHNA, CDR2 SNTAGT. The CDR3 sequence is CASSDSLGSGANVLTF. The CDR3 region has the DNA TGTGCCAGCAGTGACTCATTGGGATCTGGGGCCAACGTCCTGACTTTC.

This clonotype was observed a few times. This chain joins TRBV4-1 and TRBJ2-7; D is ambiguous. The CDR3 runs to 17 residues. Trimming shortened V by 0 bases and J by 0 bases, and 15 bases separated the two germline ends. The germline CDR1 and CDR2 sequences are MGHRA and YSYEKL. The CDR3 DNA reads TGCGCCAGCAGCCAAGAATCTCGGCCGTCCTCCTCCTACGAGCAGTACTTC. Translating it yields CASSQESRPSSSYEQYF.

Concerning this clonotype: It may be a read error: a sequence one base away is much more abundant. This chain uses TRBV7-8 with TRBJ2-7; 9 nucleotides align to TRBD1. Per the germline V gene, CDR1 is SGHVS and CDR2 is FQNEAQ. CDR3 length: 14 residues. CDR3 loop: CASGLGQGMYEQYF. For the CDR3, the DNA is TGTGCCAGCGGCTTAGGACAGGGGATGTACGAGCAGTACTTC.

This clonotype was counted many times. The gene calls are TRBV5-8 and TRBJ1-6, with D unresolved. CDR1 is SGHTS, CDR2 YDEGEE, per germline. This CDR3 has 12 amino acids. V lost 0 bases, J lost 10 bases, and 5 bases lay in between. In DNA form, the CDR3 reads TGTGCCAGCAGCTTGGGAGCCTCACCCCTCCACTTT. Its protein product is CASSLGASPLHF.

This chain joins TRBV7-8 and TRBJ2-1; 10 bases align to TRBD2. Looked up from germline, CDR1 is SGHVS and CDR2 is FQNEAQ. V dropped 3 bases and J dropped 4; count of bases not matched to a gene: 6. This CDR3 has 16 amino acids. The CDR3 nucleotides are TGTGCCAGCAGCTTCGGGCTAGCGGGGGCATACAATGAGCAGTTCTTC. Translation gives CASSFGLAGAYNEQFF.

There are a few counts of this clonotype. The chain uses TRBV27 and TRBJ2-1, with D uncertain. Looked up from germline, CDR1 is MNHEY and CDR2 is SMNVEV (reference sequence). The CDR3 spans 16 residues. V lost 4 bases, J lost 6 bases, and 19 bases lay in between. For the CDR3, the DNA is TGTGCCAGCAGTTCGGTTTCTAGGGTTGATATCAATGAGCAGTTCTTC. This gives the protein CASSSVSRVDINEQFF.

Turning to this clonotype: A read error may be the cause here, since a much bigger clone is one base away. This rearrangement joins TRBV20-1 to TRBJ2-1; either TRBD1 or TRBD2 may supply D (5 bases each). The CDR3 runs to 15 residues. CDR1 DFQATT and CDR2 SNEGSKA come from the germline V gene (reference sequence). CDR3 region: CCAPEDRDGYNEQFF. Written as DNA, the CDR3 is TGCTGTGCCCCCGAAGACCGGGACGGATACAATGAGCAGTTCTTC.

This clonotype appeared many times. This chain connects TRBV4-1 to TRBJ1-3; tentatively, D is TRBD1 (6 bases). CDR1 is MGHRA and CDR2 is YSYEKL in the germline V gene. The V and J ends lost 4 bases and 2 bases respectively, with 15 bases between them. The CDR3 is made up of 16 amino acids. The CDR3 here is CASSPRDTLTGNTIYF. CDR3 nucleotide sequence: TGCGCCAGCAGCCCAAGGGACACATTGACTGGAAACACCATATATTTT.

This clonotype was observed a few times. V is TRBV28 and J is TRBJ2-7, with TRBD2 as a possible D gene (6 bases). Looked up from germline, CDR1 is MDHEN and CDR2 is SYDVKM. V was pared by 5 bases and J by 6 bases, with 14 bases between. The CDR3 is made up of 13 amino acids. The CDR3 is CASSLSGGGEQYV. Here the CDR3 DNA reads TGTGCCAGCAGTCTCTCCGGGGGAGGCGAGCAGTACGTC.

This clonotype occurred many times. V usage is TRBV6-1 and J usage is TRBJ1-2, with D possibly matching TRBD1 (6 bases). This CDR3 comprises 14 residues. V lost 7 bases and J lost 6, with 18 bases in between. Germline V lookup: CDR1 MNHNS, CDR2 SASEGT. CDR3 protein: CASIAGYGQHGYTF. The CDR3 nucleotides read TGTGCCAGCATAGCTGGCTACGGACAGCATGGCTACACCTTC.

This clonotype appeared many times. The CDR3 spells CASSQARQGYSEKLFF. The CDR3 DNA sequence: TGCGCCAGCAGCCAAGCTCGACAGGGGTATAGCGAAAAACTGTTTTTT. The rearrangement uses TRBV4-1 and TRBJ1-4; 8 nucleotides match TRBD1. The V and J ends lost 1 base and 8 bases, in that order; junction bases with no gene match: 9. This CDR3 has 16 residues. CDR1 is MGHRA and CDR2 is YSYEKL in the germline V gene.

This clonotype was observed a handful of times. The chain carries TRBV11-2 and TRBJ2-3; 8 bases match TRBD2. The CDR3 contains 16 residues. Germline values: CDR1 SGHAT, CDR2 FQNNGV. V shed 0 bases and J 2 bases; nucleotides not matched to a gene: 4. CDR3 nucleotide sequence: TGTGCCAGCAGCTTAGACGTTAGCGGGGACACAGATACGCAGTATTTT. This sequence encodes CASSLDVSGDTDTQYF.

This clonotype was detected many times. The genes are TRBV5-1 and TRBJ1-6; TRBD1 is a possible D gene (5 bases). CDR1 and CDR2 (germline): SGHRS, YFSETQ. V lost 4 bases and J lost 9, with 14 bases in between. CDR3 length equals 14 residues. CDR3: CASSPRAGGSPLHF. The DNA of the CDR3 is TGCGCCAGCAGCCCCAGGGCCGGGGGTTCACCCCTCCACTTT.

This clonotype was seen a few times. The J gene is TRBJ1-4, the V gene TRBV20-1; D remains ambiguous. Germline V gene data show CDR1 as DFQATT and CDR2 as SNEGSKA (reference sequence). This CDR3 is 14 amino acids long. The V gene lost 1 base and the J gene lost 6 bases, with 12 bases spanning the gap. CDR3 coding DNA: TGCAGTGCTAGAGGACCCCGGGAAGATGAAAAACTGTTTTTT. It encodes CSARGPREDEKLFF.

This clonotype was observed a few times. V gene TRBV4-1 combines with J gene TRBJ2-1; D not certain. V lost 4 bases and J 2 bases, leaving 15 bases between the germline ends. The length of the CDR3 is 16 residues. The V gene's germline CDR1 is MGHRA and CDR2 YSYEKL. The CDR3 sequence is CASSPPIGAAYNEQFF. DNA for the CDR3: TGCGCCAGCAGCCCCCCCATCGGTGCGGCCTACAATGAGCAGTTCTTC.

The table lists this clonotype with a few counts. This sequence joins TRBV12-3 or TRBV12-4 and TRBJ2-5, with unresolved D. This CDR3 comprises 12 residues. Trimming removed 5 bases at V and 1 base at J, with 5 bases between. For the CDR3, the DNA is TGTGCCAGCAGTCCGGGCCAAGAGACCCAGTACTTC. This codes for CASSPGQETQYF.

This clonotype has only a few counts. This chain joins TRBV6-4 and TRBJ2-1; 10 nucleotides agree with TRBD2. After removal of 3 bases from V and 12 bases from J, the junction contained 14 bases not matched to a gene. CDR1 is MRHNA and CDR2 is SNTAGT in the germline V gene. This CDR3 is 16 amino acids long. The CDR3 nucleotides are TGTGCCAGCAGTGATAGAGCGGGGGGGCCCAAGTCGGGGCAGTTCTTC. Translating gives CASSDRAGGPKSGQFF.

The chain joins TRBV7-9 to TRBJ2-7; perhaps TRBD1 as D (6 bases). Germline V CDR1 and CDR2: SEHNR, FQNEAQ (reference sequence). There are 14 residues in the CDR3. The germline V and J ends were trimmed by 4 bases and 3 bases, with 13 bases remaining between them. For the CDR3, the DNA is TGTGCCAGCAGCTCCGCCCCAGGGGTCTACGAGCAGTACGTC. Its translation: CASSSAPGVYEQYV.

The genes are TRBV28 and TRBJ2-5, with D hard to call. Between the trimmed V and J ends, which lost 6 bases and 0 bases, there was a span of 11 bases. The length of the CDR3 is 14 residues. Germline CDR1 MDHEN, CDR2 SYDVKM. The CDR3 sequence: CASSITSYQETQYF. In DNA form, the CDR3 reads TGTGCCAGCAGCATAACTTCGTACCAAGAGACCCAGTACTTC. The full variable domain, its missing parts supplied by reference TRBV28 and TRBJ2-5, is DVKVTQSSRYLVKRTGEKVFLECVQDMDHENMFWYRQDPGLGLRLIYFSYDVKMKEKGDIPEGYSVSREKKERFSLILESASTNQTSMYLCASSITSYQETQYFGPGTRLLVL.

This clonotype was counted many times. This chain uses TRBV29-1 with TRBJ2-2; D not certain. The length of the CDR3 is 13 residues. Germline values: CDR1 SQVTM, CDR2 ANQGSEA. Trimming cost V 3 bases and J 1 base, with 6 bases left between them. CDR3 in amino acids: CSVDWGNTGELFF. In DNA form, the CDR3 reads TGCAGCGTTGACTGGGGGAACACCGGGGAGCTGTTTTTT.